This T cell receptor beta chain was captured by sequencing in a study of cytomegalovirus exposure and HLA in healthy donors. Vbeta (60) and Jbeta (13) primers were used in the PCR. This table comes from immunoSEQ multiplex PCR, and its TCRdb copy is limited to in-frame clones, with some not included. This sample has fewer than 200,000 clones, with around 80% found just once. This clone occurred once. Its target is unknown. Germline V gives CDR1 SQVTM, CDR2 ANQGSEA. Between the trimmed V and J ends, which lost 4 bases and 4 bases, there was a span of 5 bases. CDR3 length: 12 residues. Healthy bone marrow donors supplied every sample. Study-level findings and limits: The investigators catalogued 164 TCR beta chains as cytomegalovirus-associated.

The chain has TRBV29-1 and TRBJ2-6; D unresolved. Sequenced material: PBMCs. This clonotype was obtained from a man younger than 30 in good health and CMV-seronegative. The CDR3 here is CSVVSGANVLTF. DNA for the CDR3: TGCAGCGTTGTGTCGGGGGCCAACGTCCTGACTTTC. The complete variable domain, with remaining parts taken from reference TRBV29-1 and TRBJ2-6, reads SAVISQKPSRDICQRGTSLTIQCQVDSQVTMMFWYRQQPGQSLTLIATANQGSEATYESGFVIDKFPISRPNLTFSTLTVSNMSPEDSSIYLCSVVSGANVLTFGAGSRLTVL.